Here is one T cell receptor beta chain with its context. This clone was seen once. Its antigen target is currently unknown. The record has no base qualities; no much larger clone is one base away. This entry is derived from a study of T cells in tuberculosis (dated by TCRdb to between 2018 and 2020). For the wider study: The study combined CD1B tetramers and high-throughput TCR immunosequencing to characterize T cells specific for the mycobacterial lipid antigen glucose monomycolate (GMM). With 10 or so people per group, a South African clinical cohort compared IGRA-negative adolescents, IGRA-positive adolescents with latent tuberculosis, and adults with active tuberculosis. PBMC from active tuberculosis patients were archived either before standard anti-tuberculosis treatment began or within 7 days of its start. Overall study outcomes, separate from this receptor: Compared with IGRA-negative controls, TCR-alpha repertoires from active tuberculosis had smaller mean NN-distances to GMM-specific TCRs, which suggests that these TCRs underwent clonal expansion. Which clinical samples got chosen depended on the availability of cryopreserved specimens, and the active tuberculosis cases were adults, whereas the controls were adolescents. Using GEM motif frequencies, a classifier achieved under 75% accuracy, whereas a classifier built on the diverse GMM-specific repertoire got to under 90% accuracy (AUROC around 0.88). Shorter CDR3-alpha lengths in active tuberculosis patients partly drove the smaller NN-distances, and the TCR-beta difference was not statistically significant.

The CDR3 sequence holds 18 residues, the cysteine and phenylalanine included. Of the read, only the CDR3 DNA is kept; its 54 bases are in frame from base 1. V is pared back by 4 bases and J by 0 bases, with 21 bases lying between the germline termini. The CDR1 and CDR2 encoded by the germline V gene are ENHRY and SYGVKD. Interpreted using the paper, the time point label stands for: new active TB diagnosis, blood taken before or within 7 days of starting treatment. Patients with active tuberculosis were defined as newly diagnosed, HIV-seronegative South African adults aged 18 years or older. Confirmation of active tuberculosis came from positive sputum smear microscopy and/or a positive M. tuberculosis culture. Immunosequencing of unsorted cryopreserved PBMC covered, on average, around 91,000 T cells per clinical donor. TCR libraries were generated with the immunoSEQ multiplex PCR assay, using TCR-beta and/or TCR-alpha/delta assays for each sample. Amplified TCR libraries were sequenced on the Illumina high-throughput platform. As for the authors' bioinformatics: Clustering and dimensionality reduction relied on pairwise TCRdist distances among GMM-specific receptors from T cells that were either sorted ex vivo or expanded in vitro. The score assigned to each clinical repertoire was mean NN-distance, meaning the average TCRdist to the nearest 10% of tetramer-positive reference sequences. GEM TCR motif frequency was calculated as the fraction of unique TCRs that matched known GEM sequences in V/J usage and CDR3 length. Linear discriminant analysis with leave-one-out cross-validation, implemented in scikit-learn, was used to classify active tuberculosis. TCRdb's version of the immuneACCESS table is confined to in-frame rearrangements and falls short of the full clone set. An unresolved V gene accounts for under half of the shortfall where checked; the remainder is of unknown origin. Clonal size and the V and J genes are those of that table, whereas D and trimming came from the DNA. The sample has over 25,000 clones on record, roughly nine tenths of them singletons. Roughly 7% of the sample lies in the top ten.

The clonotype was recovered from an adult with tuberculosis. Some clones in this sample may be carry-over from other donors' samples. The rearrangement combines TRBV10-3 with TRBJ1-1, with TRBD1 tentatively as D gene (5 bases match). The specimen comprised PBMCs, sampled at tuberculosis diagnosis. The nucleotide sequence is TGTGCCATCAGTGCCGAGGTAGGACATTTCCCCATGAACACTGAAGCTTTCTTT. Protein translation: CAISAEVGHFPMNTEAFF.